Listed here are 27 T cell receptor beta chains from one sample, sequenced in a study of blood T cell repertoires in COVID-19. TCRdb keeps only in-frame clones here, not all; method: immunoSEQ multiplex PCR. The profile covers tens of thousands of clones, with more than 75% appearing a single time and roughly a tenth taken by the ten largest. The sample taken for sequencing was peripheral blood. The origin of the receptors is an older man with active or convalescent COVID-19.

The rearrangement joins TRBV10-2 to TRBJ1-6; D is possibly TRBD1 (6 bases). The CDR3 has 18 residues. Germline V lookup: CDR1 WSHSY, CDR2 SAAADI. V lost 4 bases to trimming and J lost 0 bases, with 16 bases between them. The CDR3 nucleotides read TGCGCCAGCAGTGGTGGGGGGCCGGGGGGCTCCTATAATTCACCCCTCCACTTT. Protein product: CASSGGGPGGSYNSPLHF.

The chain combines TRBV9 with TRBJ2-7, with 7 bases fitting TRBD2. V dropped 0 bases and J dropped 2; count of bases not matched to a gene: 8. Germline-derived CDR1 and CDR2 are SGDLS and YYNGEE. The CDR3 runs 16 residues. The CDR3 coding sequence is TGTGCCAGCAGCGTAGCTCCTAGCGGCTCTACCTACGAGCAGTACTTC. Translating gives CASSVAPSGSTYEQYF.

This chain joins TRBV27 and TRBJ2-7, with TRBD2 matching 11 bases. This CDR3 has 15 residues. V shed 4 bases and J 0 bases; nucleotides not matched to a gene: 2. CDR1 and CDR2 from the germline V gene are MNHEY and SMNVEV (reference sequence). The CDR3 here is CASSSTSGNSYEQYF. The CDR3 bases are TGTGCCAGCAGTTCGACTAGCGGGAACTCCTACGAGCAGTACTTC.

The chain combines TRBV7-9 with TRBJ1-1; maybe TRBD1 (5 bases). This CDR3 region has 16 residues. The V gene lost 1 base and the J gene lost 5 bases, with 17 bases spanning the gap. Germline values: CDR1 SEHNR, CDR2 FQNEAQ (reference sequence). Here the CDR3 DNA reads TGTGCCAGCAGCTTAGACAGGTTAAGGTGGGGTACTGAAGCTTTCTTT. Translation gives CASSLDRLRWGTEAFF.

The V and J genes are TRBV5-3 and TRBJ2-1, with 11 bases fitting TRBD2. TRBV5-3 is flagged as an ORF with uncertain function. The V gene end was trimmed by 4 bases and the J gene end by 5 bases; junction bases not matched to a gene: 5. The CDR3 has 15 amino acids. This CDR3 is CARSDGTSGNNEQFF. The CDR3 bases are TGTGCCAGAAGCGATGGGACTAGCGGAAACAATGAGCAGTTCTTC.

The V gene is TRBV28, the J gene TRBJ2-5; no definite D call. The length of the CDR3 is 10 residues. Germline V gives CDR1 MDHEN, CDR2 SYDVKM. Trimming took 8 bases from V and 3 from J, leaving 4 bases between them. The CDR3 nucleotides read TGTGCCAGCTCAGAAGAGACCCAGTACTTC. This encodes CASSEETQYF.

The sample holds one count of this clone. This chain connects TRBV5-6 to TRBJ2-2; 7 bases are a match to TRBD2. V shed 2 bases and J 7 bases; nucleotides not matched to a gene: 5. The germline V gene encodes CDR1 SGHDT and CDR2 YYEEEE. This CDR3 comprises 14 residues. This CDR3 is CASSFRASGGELFF. The CDR3 DNA follows: TGTGCCAGCAGCTTTAGGGCTAGCGGCGGGGAGCTGTTTTTT.

This clone was seen just once. The V and J genes are TRBV4-1 and TRBJ1-5, with D unclear. The CDR3 is 15 residues long. CDR1 and CDR2 from the germline V gene are MGHRA and YSYEKL. The V end was cut by 0 bases, the J end by 7 bases, with 13 bases between. The CDR3 coding sequence is TGCGCCAGCAGCCAAGAGGCGGCGAGTGGGCAGCCCCAGCATTTT. It translates to CASSQEAASGQPQHF.

The chain has TRBV5-1 and TRBJ2-5; a weak D match, TRBD1 (6 bases). V shed 0 bases and J shed 1 base, with 16 bases lying between them. The CDR3 length is 17 residues. Germline V lookup: CDR1 SGHRS, CDR2 YFSETQ. CDR3 amino acids: CASSLATAGAAQETQYF. In nucleotides, the CDR3 is TGCGCCAGCAGCTTGGCCACGGCAGGGGCCGCCCAAGAGACCCAGTACTTC.

This sequence joins TRBV24-1 and TRBJ1-5; D possibly corresponds to TRBD1 (5 bases). CDR3 size: 13 residues. Germline CDR1 KGHDR, CDR2 SFDVKD. Trimming took off 6 bases at V and 4 bases at J, with 9 bases between the two ends. The CDR3 loop is CATSPAGNQPQHF. The DNA of the CDR3 is TGTGCCACCAGTCCGGCAGGGAATCAGCCCCAGCATTTT.

The chain recombines TRBV7-9 with TRBJ2-3, with D tentatively TRBD2 (5 bases). Between the trimmed V and J ends, which lost 5 bases and 3 bases, there was a span of 12 bases. This CDR3 comprises 14 residues. Germline CDR1 SEHNR, CDR2 FQNEAQ (reference sequence). Here the CDR3 DNA reads TGTGCCAGCAGCCCATATGGGAGTACAGATACGCAGTATTTT. Its protein product is CASSPYGSTDTQYF.

The gene calls are TRBV6-2 or TRBV6-3 and TRBJ1-2, with 12 bases identical to TRBD1. Germline CDR1 is MNHEY and CDR2 is SVGEGT. This CDR3 spans 17 amino acids. Trimming cost V 6 bases and J 5 bases; bases outside gene matches: 13. The DNA for the CDR3 is TGTGCCAGCAGCCCTGGGACAGGGGGCCCCGCCAGATATGGCTACACCTTC. This sequence encodes CASSPGTGGPARYGYTF.

The genes are TRBV24-1 and TRBJ1-5; no clear D. The length of the CDR3 is 12 residues. V lost 4 bases to trimming and J lost 5 bases, with 5 bases between them. Germline values: CDR1 KGHDR, CDR2 SFDVKD. The DNA of the CDR3 is TGTGCCACCAGTGACCCTGATCAGCCCCAGCATTTT. This encodes CATSDPDQPQHF.

The rearrangement links TRBV5-1 to TRBJ2-1, with TRBD2 matching 7 bases. The CDR3 contains 16 residues. Looked up from germline, CDR1 is SGHRS and CDR2 is YFSETQ. After removal of 0 bases from V and 10 bases from J, the junction contained 13 bases not matched to a gene. The CDR3 sequence: CASSLGAGLPSGEQFF. CDR3 sequence (DNA): TGCGCCAGCAGCTTGGGAGCGGGACTACCTTCTGGGGAGCAGTTCTTC.

The chain has TRBV7-2 and TRBJ1-5, with D unclear. The CDR3 runs to 16 residues. CDR1 and CDR2 (germline): SGHTA, FQGNSA. The V gene lost 0 bases and the J gene lost 5 bases, with 14 bases spanning the gap. The CDR3 bases are TGTGCCAGCAGCTTAGCTCACGTTAGTGTACATCAGCCCCAGCATTTT. Translation: CASSLAHVSVHQPQHF.

This clone was picked up one time. This chain connects TRBV28 to TRBJ1-1, with D uncertain. The CDR3 runs 13 residues. Trimming removed 6 bases from V and 1 base from J, with 9 bases in between. CDR1 and CDR2 from the germline V gene are MDHEN and SYDVKM. The DNA of the CDR3 is TGTGCCAGCAGACGGGAGCCGAACACTGAAGCTTTCTTT. Residues: CASRREPNTEAFF.

The chain has TRBV6-5 and TRBJ2-3, with TRBD2 as a possible D gene (6 bases). CDR3 size: 14 residues. Germline V gene sequence: CDR1 MNHEY, CDR2 SVGAGI. Trimming removed 6 bases from V and 2 bases from J, with 12 bases in between. The CDR3 region is CASRGDLTTDTQYF. CDR3 nucleotides: TGTGCCAGCAGAGGGGACTTAACCACAGATACGCAGTATTTT.

This chain links TRBV6-5 with TRBJ2-7; 8 nucleotides agree with TRBD2. Germline values: CDR1 MNHEY, CDR2 SVGAGI. V lost 6 bases, J lost 2 bases, and 9 bases stayed unmatched. CDR3 size: 15 residues. The CDR3 reads CASRITSGPAYEQYF. CDR3 sequence (DNA): TGTGCCAGCAGGATTACTAGCGGACCCGCCTACGAGCAGTACTTC.

V and J are TRBV30 and TRBJ1-1; D is unclear. The germline V gene encodes CDR1 GTSNPN and CDR2 SVGIG (reference sequence). The CDR3 consists of 13 residues. Trimming cost V 1 base and J 0 bases, with 6 bases left between them. CDR3 nucleotides: TGTGCCTGGAGTGGCCAGTTGAACACTGAAGCTTTCTTT. It encodes CAWSGQLNTEAFF.

The gene calls are TRBV9 and TRBJ1-6, with D maybe TRBD1 (6 bases). The V and J ends lost 0 bases and 1 base respectively, with 11 bases between them. Germline assignment: CDR1 SGDLS and CDR2 YYNGEE. The CDR3 length is 17 residues. The CDR3 bases are TGTGCCAGCAGCGTAGGGGGGACATTATCCTATAATTCACCCCTCCACTTT. It yields the protein CASSVGGTLSYNSPLHF.

This chain's CDR3 is CASSIGTSGRTDTQYF. Here the CDR3 DNA reads TGTGCCAGTAGTATTGGGACTAGCGGGCGCACAGATACGCAGTATTTT. V gene TRBV19 combines with J gene TRBJ2-3; 12 bases align to TRBD2. In germline, CDR1 is LNHDA, CDR2 SQIVND (reference sequence). This CDR3 has 16 residues. The V and J ends lost 3 bases and 1 base, in that order; junction bases with no gene match: 2.

The chain carries TRBV7-2 and TRBJ1-1; TRBD1 might be the D (6 bases). Trimming left V 1 base short and J 0 bases short, with 9 bases between. CDR3 length: 15 residues. Germline CDR1 SGHTA, CDR2 FQGNSA. CDR3 amino acids: CASSLGPGVNTEAFF. The CDR3 DNA is TGTGCCAGCAGCTTAGGCCCAGGGGTGAACACTGAAGCTTTCTTT.

This chain connects TRBV7-2 to TRBJ2-7, with no clear D. CDR1 and CDR2 from the germline V gene are SGHTA and FQGNSA. Trimming took off 2 bases at V and 4 bases at J, with 9 bases between the two ends. The CDR3 runs to 13 residues. CDR3 protein: CASSLYDTYEQYF. The DNA of the CDR3 is TGTGCCAGCAGCTTATACGACACTTACGAGCAGTACTTC.

This rearrangement joins TRBV5-6 to TRBJ1-5; 7 positions match TRBD1. V gave up 4 bases and J gave up 7 bases; unmatched junction bases: 11. Germline V gene sequence: CDR1 SGHDT, CDR2 YYEEEE. This CDR3 is built from 15 residues. The CDR3 region has the DNA TGTGCCAGCAGCCTGACAGGGAGGTCGGAACAGCCCCAGCATTTT. Translating gives CASSLTGRSEQPQHF.

The gene calls are TRBV14 and TRBJ2-1, with 11 positions matching TRBD2. Germline V gene sequence: CDR1 SGHDN, CDR2 FVKESK. Trimming at V came to 4 bases and at J to 7 bases, leaving 6 bases not matched to a gene. The CDR3 length is 15 residues. This chain's CDR3 is CASSRLAGRGNEQFF. The CDR3 region has the DNA TGTGCCAGCAGCCGACTAGCGGGAAGAGGGAATGAGCAGTTCTTC.

This chain uses TRBV20-1 with TRBJ1-3; no reliable D call. Germline V gene data show CDR1 as DFQATT and CDR2 as SNEGSKA (reference sequence). Trimming stripped 3 bases from V and 0 bases from J, with 15 bases between. The CDR3 runs to 16 residues. The DNA for the CDR3 is TGCAGTGCTAGTCCCGACACACGGTTCTCTGGAAACACCATATATTTT. It specifies CSASPDTRFSGNTIYF.

The chain carries TRBV19 and TRBJ2-7; D might be TRBD2 (6 bases). V was trimmed by 3 bases and J by 3 bases, leaving 12 bases between them. CDR1 is LNHDA and CDR2 is SQIVND in the germline V gene (reference sequence). CDR3 length equals 14 residues. CDR3 nucleotides: TGTGCCAGTAGTATCAAGGAGGGTAACTACGAGCAGTACTTC. This translates into CASSIKEGNYEQYF.